This record looks at one TCR beta chain sequence and its context. Here immunoSEQ multiplex PCR was the method, and the copy in TCRdb shows in-frame clones only, minus some. The sample lists around 260,000 clones; approximately 88% were seen once. This record belongs to a study of blood T cell repertoires in COVID-19. CDR3 length: 13 residues. The germline V and J ends were trimmed by 2 bases and 7 bases, with 11 bases remaining between them. The V gene's germline CDR1 is SGHDN and CDR2 FVKESK. The sequencing input was peripheral blood. The chain combines TRBV14 with TRBJ1-2; weak D call: TRBD1 (5 bases). This clonotype was sampled from a woman in her sixties or seventies with COVID-19, enrolled during active disease. As DNA, the CDR3 is TGTGCCAGCAGCCAAAAGTGGGGCATTGGCTACACCTTC. Residues: CASSQKWGIGYTF.